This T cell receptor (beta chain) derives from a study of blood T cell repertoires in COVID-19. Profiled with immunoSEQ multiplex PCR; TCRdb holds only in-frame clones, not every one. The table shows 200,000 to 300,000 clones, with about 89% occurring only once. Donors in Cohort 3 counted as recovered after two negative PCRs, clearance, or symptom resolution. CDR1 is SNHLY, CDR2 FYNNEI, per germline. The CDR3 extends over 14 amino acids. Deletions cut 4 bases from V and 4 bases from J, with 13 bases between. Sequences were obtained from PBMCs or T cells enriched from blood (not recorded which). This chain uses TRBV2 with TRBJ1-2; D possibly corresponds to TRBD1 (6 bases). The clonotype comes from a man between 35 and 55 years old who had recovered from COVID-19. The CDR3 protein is CASSGQATFYGYTF. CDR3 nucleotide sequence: TGTGCCAGCAGTGGACAGGCGACTTTCTATGGCTACACCTTC.